The 9 T cell receptor beta chains below come from one sample, sequenced in a study of blood T cell repertoires in COVID-19. Produced via immunoSEQ multiplex PCR; TCRdb's table is partial and in-frame only. The sample records around 250,000 clones, 75% to 90% being singletons. Input material: peripheral blood. Receptors were obtained from a human donor in a cohort sampled during active COVID-19.

V is TRBV19 and J is TRBJ2-1, with D tentatively TRBD2 (5 bases). This CDR3 contains 15 residues. The V gene lost 3 bases and the J gene lost 8 bases, with 17 bases spanning the gap. Germline V gene lookup returns CDR1 LNHDA and CDR2 SQIVND (reference sequence). Written as DNA, the CDR3 is TGTGCCAGTAGTATTGTAGGCCTAGCTGCTGATGAGCAGTTCTTC. This sequence encodes CASSIVGLAADEQFF.

This chain links TRBV7-2 with TRBJ2-6; possible D gene TRBD1, 5 bases. This CDR3 comprises 13 residues. Trimming stripped 8 bases from V and 0 bases from J, with 5 bases between. Germline-derived CDR1 and CDR2 are SGHTA and FQGNSA. This chain's CDR3 is CASGASGANVLTF. In nucleotides, the CDR3 is TGTGCCAGCGGGGCCTCTGGGGCCAACGTCCTGACTTTC.

In its sample, this clone was seen once. This chain connects TRBV5-1 to TRBJ2-6; 7 positions match TRBD2. The CDR3 is 18 amino acids. Germline V gene lookup returns CDR1 SGHRS and CDR2 YFSETQ. V trimming: 1 base; J trimming: 0 bases; junction bases outside the gene matches: 7. Here the CDR3 DNA reads TGCGCCAGCAGCTTGATTAGCGGGTTTAGCTCTGGGGCCAACGTCCTGACTTTC. Protein product: CASSLISGFSSGANVLTF. Variable domain in full (rest from reference TRBV5-1 and TRBJ2-6): KAGVTQTPRYLIKTRGQQVTLSCSPISGHRSVSWYQQTPGQGLQFLFEYFSETQRNKGNFPGRFSGRQFSNSRSEMNVSTLELGDSALYLCASSLISGFSSGANVLTFGAGSRLTVL.

The CDR3 protein is CASRSSGTLYGYTF. DNA of the CDR3: TGTGCCAGCAGGTCTTCCGGGACACTGTATGGCTACACCTTC. The chain has TRBV7-2 and TRBJ1-2, with a weak D call TRBD1 (6 bases). The V end lost 6 bases, the J end lost 5 bases, and 16 bases lay between the germline ends. The CDR3 contains 14 residues. From germline, CDR1 is SGHTA and CDR2 FQGNSA.

This chain connects TRBV6-2 or TRBV6-3 to TRBJ2-7; D is possibly TRBD1 (5 bases). The CDR3 covers 14 residues. The germline CDR1 and CDR2 sequences are MNHEY and SVGEGT. V gave up 7 bases and J gave up 2 bases, with 15 bases separating them. The CDR3: CASTPRTGTYEQYF. The CDR3 DNA reads TGTGCCAGCACCCCCCGAACAGGAACCTACGAGCAGTACTTC.

The chain uses TRBV6-2 or TRBV6-3 and TRBJ2-7, with D possibly TRBD1 on 5 matching bases. Per the germline V gene, CDR1 is MNHEY and CDR2 is SVGEGT. V shed 2 bases and J shed 6 bases, with 20 bases lying between them. This CDR3 is 16 amino acids long. The CDR3 coding sequence is TGTGCCAGCAGTTACCCCCCAGGGCCGACTTCGGGCGAGCAGTACTTC. Residues: CASSYPPGPTSGEQYF.

J is TRBJ2-3 and V is TRBV4-1; D is ambiguous. Trimming took 1 base from V and 0 from J, leaving 8 bases between them. Germline-derived CDR1 and CDR2 are MGHRA and YSYEKL. This CDR3 has 15 amino acids. The CDR3 loop is CASSQGHPSTDTQYF. The CDR3 region has the DNA TGCGCCAGCAGCCAAGGACATCCTAGCACAGATACGCAGTATTTT.

This clone has only one observation. The chain is built from TRBV19 and TRBJ1-5; the match to TRBD1 covers 9 bases. The germline V gene has CDR1 LNHDA and CDR2 SQIVND (reference sequence). V shed 6 bases, J shed 0 bases, and the junction held 15 bases outside the gene matches. The CDR3 runs to 19 residues. The CDR3 reads CASRGGTGNYFDSNQPQHF. Written as DNA, the CDR3 is TGTGCCAGTAGAGGTGGGACAGGGAATTACTTCGATAGCAATCAGCCCCAGCATTTT.

V is TRBV18 and J is TRBJ1-2, with D perhaps matching TRBD1 (5 bases). CDR3 length: 14 residues. V lost 3 bases and J 2 bases, leaving 10 bases between the germline ends. The germline V gene encodes CDR1 KGHSH and CDR2 LQKENI. The CDR3 DNA follows: TGTGCCAGCTCACCGCAGACAGAAAACTATGGCTACACCTTC. Protein sequence: CASSPQTENYGYTF. Full variable domain (outside the CDR3, taken from reference TRBV18 and TRBJ1-2): NAGVMQNPRHLVRRRGQEARLRCSPMKGHSHVYWYRQLPEEGLKFMVYLQKENIIDESGMPKERFSAEFPKEGPSILRIQQVVRGDSAAYFCASSPQTENYGYTFGSGTRLTVV.